This entry features one T cell receptor beta chain sequence. Germline CDR1 reads LNHDA; CDR2 reads SQIVND (reference sequence). This CDR3 is 17 amino acids long. V gave up 6 bases and J gave up 3 bases, with 18 bases separating them. This record comes from a study of blood T cell repertoires in COVID-19. Whole-study context: Both acute and convalescent COVID-19 samples were obtained from the United States, Italy and Spain. Sources were T cells, B-cell-depleted T cells, or PBMCs; the material itself was cDNA or gDNA.

As processed by the authors: Estimated nucleated cell counts came from reference gene primer amplification. Clones were read by immunoSEQ multiplex PCR, and TCRdb kept only the in-frame ones, dropping some. The V and J calls and clone size are taken from that table; D and trimming were inferred from the DNA. The sample lists 81,000 or so clones, approximately 92% occurring once. The chain is built from TRBV19 and TRBJ1-6; D is unresolved. The sequence came from a woman aged 60-75 years with active COVID-19. The sequenced material came from peripheral blood. CDR3 nucleotide sequence: TGTGCCAGTAGGTTACTTTCCGCCGGGGACTATAATTCACCCCTCCACTTT. As protein: CASRLLSAGDYNSPLHF.